One sample yielded the 32 T cell receptor beta chains listed below, sequenced in a study of identical twins. MiXCR, run by TCRdb on the 5' RACE reads, gives a single entry per CDR3 protein. The sample includes approximately 600,000 distinct CDR3 sequences, around a tenth seen only once; the top ten take around 3.1%. The same sample was also used in a study of yellow fever vaccine responses in identical twins.

The sample comprised PBMCs. The receptor set was obtained from a woman in her late teens or twenties in good health.

The genes are TRBV2 and TRBJ2-1, with D maybe TRBD2 (5 bases). The CDR3 is 14 amino acids. Germline values: CDR1 SNHLY, CDR2 FYNNEI. V was cut by 7 bases and J by 10 bases, with 20 bases left in between. The CDR3 DNA reads as TGTGCCAGCACCCCTGTCGAGGGAGTGGGCGAGCAGTTCTTC. This sequence encodes CASTPVEGVGEQFF.

This clonotype came up a few times. The chain is built from TRBV20-1 and TRBJ2-2; D gene uncertain. The germline gives CDR1 DFQATT, CDR2 SNEGSKA (reference sequence). CDR3 length: 13 residues. V was trimmed by 5 bases and J by 1 base, leaving 8 bases between them. CDR3 bases: TGCAGTGCTGGAAACAGGAACACCGGGGAGCTGTTTTTT. This gives the protein CSAGNRNTGELFF.

The CDR3 DNA reads TGTGCCAGCTGCTGGAACAGGGGGATCCAAGAGACCCAGTACTTC. It codes for CASCWNRGIQETQYF. The genes are TRBV7-2 and TRBJ2-5, with 8 bases that match TRBD1. The CDR3 sequence is 15 residues long. Trimming cost V 8 bases and J 1 base; bases outside gene matches: 9. The germline V gene encodes CDR1 SGHTA and CDR2 FQGNSA.

Ten or more counts support this clonotype. V gene TRBV28 combines with J gene TRBJ2-7, with D tentatively TRBD2 (5 bases). This CDR3 is built from 15 residues. V was pared by 8 bases and J by 0 bases, with 17 bases between. The germline V gene encodes CDR1 MDHEN and CDR2 SYDVKM. In DNA form, the CDR3 reads TGTGCCAGCTCGCCGGGGTCTAAGAGCTCCTACGAGCAGTACTTC. Residues: CASSPGSKSSYEQYF.

The rearrangement links TRBV6-1 to TRBJ2-3; 9 nucleotides match TRBD1. This CDR3 contains 15 residues. V was pared by 6 bases and J by 1 base, with 5 bases of the junction left unmatched. From germline, CDR1 is MNHNS and CDR2 SASEGT. The CDR3, as DNA: TGTGCCAGCAGGCGCCGGGACAGGGGCACAGATACGCAGTATTTT. Its translation: CASRRRDRGTDTQYF.

The table lists this clonotype with many counts. This chain joins TRBV20-1 and TRBJ2-1, with 9 bases fitting TRBD2. CDR3 size: 14 residues. The germline V gene encodes CDR1 DFQATT and CDR2 SNEGSKA (reference sequence). J gave up 4 bases and V 3 bases, and 4 bases lay outside the gene matches. The CDR3 region has the DNA TGCAGTGCTAGGGGGACTAGCTCATACAATGAGCAGTTCTTC. Amino acid sequence: CSARGTSSYNEQFF.

In this sample, this clonotype turned up a few times. J is TRBJ2-7 and V is TRBV20-1; 7 nucleotides align to TRBD2. The germline V gene has CDR1 DFQATT and CDR2 SNEGSKA (reference sequence). The CDR3 consists of 15 residues. The J segment lost 7 bases and the V segment lost 6 bases, leaving 18 bases of the junction unmatched. The CDR3 DNA reads TGCAGTGCAATAAGGGAGGGGACCACCCAGAGGGAGCAGTACTTC. Protein: CSAIREGTTQREQYF.

This clonotype was observed a handful of times. The chain is built from TRBV5-1 and TRBJ1-2, with D unclear. This CDR3 spans 14 amino acids. CDR1 and CDR2 (germline): SGHRS, YFSETQ. V was shortened by 5 bases and J by 10 bases, with 21 bases between the two germline ends. CDR3 DNA sequence: TGCGCCAGCAGTTCTTACGAATCCGGCCCTGACTACACCTTC. Its translation: CASSSYESGPDYTF.

The sample holds many counts of this clonotype. The chain employs TRBV29-1 and TRBJ2-1; TRBD2 might be the D (6 bases). Trimming removed 5 bases at V and 2 bases at J, with 16 bases between. The CDR3 covers 15 residues. Germline V CDR1 and CDR2: SQVTM, ANQGSEA. The CDR3 loop is CSVRDFTAPYNEQFF. CDR3 nucleotide sequence: TGCAGCGTTCGGGACTTCACTGCGCCCTACAATGAGCAGTTCTTC.

This clonotype was detected many times. The V and J genes are TRBV12-3 or TRBV12-4 and TRBJ2-7; D uncertain. Trimming took off 5 bases at V and 2 bases at J, with 4 bases between the two ends. The CDR3 is 11 amino acids. The CDR3: CASSPPYEQYF. The CDR3 DNA reads TGTGCCAGCAGTCCACCCTACGAGCAGTACTTC.

Many counts were recorded for this clonotype. The chain combines TRBV4-3 with TRBJ2-1; 8 nucleotides line up with TRBD1. The CDR3 is made up of 16 amino acids. The V and J ends lost 4 bases and 2 bases, in that order; junction bases with no gene match: 7. CDR1 and CDR2 from the germline V gene are LGHNA and YSLEER. For the CDR3, the DNA is TGCGCCAGCAGCCCCGGGACAGGCACTCCCTACAATGAGCAGTTCTTC. Residues: CASSPGTGTPYNEQFF.

This clonotype has just a few counts. V usage is TRBV27 and J usage is TRBJ2-7, with 10 bases that match TRBD2. Germline trimming cut 4 bases from V and 7 bases from J; bases unmatched to any gene: 16. The V gene's germline CDR1 is MNHEY and CDR2 SMNVEV (reference sequence). This CDR3 has 17 residues. As DNA, the CDR3 is TGTGCCAGCAGTTCGAGGGAAATCAGCGGGAGGGTACTTGAGCAGTACTTC. This translates into CASSSREISGRVLEQYF.

This clonotype came up many times. The chain combines TRBV4-3 with TRBJ2-7; D is perhaps TRBD2 (7 bases). The V gene lost 3 bases and the J gene lost 3 bases, with 15 bases spanning the gap. From germline, CDR1 is LGHNA and CDR2 YSLEER. The CDR3 is 15 residues long. The CDR3: CASSQGGGPNYEQYF. In DNA form, the CDR3 reads TGCGCCAGCAGCCAGGGAGGGGGGCCGAACTACGAGCAGTACTTC.

In its sample, this clonotype was seen a few times. The chain recombines TRBV12-3 or TRBV12-4 with TRBJ2-1; D unresolved. CDR3 length: 11 amino acids. Trimming removed 6 bases from V and 13 bases from J, with 13 bases in between. CDR3 sequence (DNA): TGTGCCAGCAGCCCTGGCGATCTCCAGTTCTTC. It is translated as CASSPGDLQFF.

V is TRBV5-1 and J is TRBJ2-7; D is ambiguous. The germline V and J ends were trimmed by 4 bases and 3 bases, with 14 bases remaining between them. CDR3 length equals 14 residues. The germline gives CDR1 SGHRS, CDR2 YFSETQ. The CDR3 loop is CASSHPGEDYEQYF. As DNA, the CDR3 is TGCGCCAGCAGCCACCCGGGTGAGGACTACGAGCAGTACTTC.

This clonotype was recorded at least ten times. The rearrangement links TRBV12-3 or TRBV12-4 to TRBJ2-7; D unresolved. The CDR3 loop spans 14 amino acids. V gave up 1 base and J gave up 0 bases, with 7 bases separating them. The CDR3 DNA follows: TGTGCCAGCAGTTTAGATGGCTACTCCTACGAGCAGTACTTC. Translation gives CASSLDGYSYEQYF.

The rearrangement links TRBV4-3 to TRBJ2-1; no clear D. Per germline, CDR1 LGHNA and CDR2 YSLEER. With 0 bases removed from V and 6 bases from J, the gap between germline ends came to 12 bases. This CDR3 comprises 15 residues. The CDR3 here is CASSQDLPPGNEQFF. The CDR3 nucleotides read TGCGCCAGCAGCCAAGATCTCCCCCCAGGCAATGAGCAGTTCTTC.

This clonotype has at least ten counts. The gene calls are TRBV5-1 and TRBJ1-6; 9 bases match TRBD1. The V and J ends lost 3 bases and 7 bases, in that order; junction bases with no gene match: 2. Per the germline V gene, CDR1 is SGHRS and CDR2 is YFSETQ. CDR3 length: 14 residues. The DNA for the CDR3 is TGCGCCAGCAGCTCCGGGACAGGGAATTCACCCCTCCACTTT. Its protein is CASSSGTGNSPLHF.

This clonotype was seen a few times. The rearrangement links TRBV7-2 to TRBJ2-1; a weak D match, TRBD1 (6 bases). This CDR3 spans 16 amino acids. Germline V gives CDR1 SGHTA, CDR2 FQGNSA. V lost 0 bases and J 1 base, leaving 10 bases between the germline ends. This chain's CDR3 is CASSLAGARSYNEQFF. In DNA, the CDR3 is TGTGCCAGCAGCTTAGCGGGGGCGCGGTCCTACAATGAGCAGTTCTTC.

There are many counts of this clonotype. This chain connects TRBV6-4 to TRBJ2-3, with D possibly being TRBD2 (5 bases). Germline lookup yields CDR1 MRHNA and CDR2 SNTAGT. V was trimmed by 6 bases and J by 6 bases, leaving 13 bases between them. This CDR3 has 13 residues. The CDR3 is CASSSTSQDTQYF. Here the CDR3 DNA reads TGTGCCAGCAGCTCAACTAGTCAGGATACGCAGTATTTT.

There are a few counts of this clonotype. This chain uses TRBV12-3 or TRBV12-4 with TRBJ2-1; 8 bases fit TRBD1. The CDR3 covers 15 residues. The V segment lost 3 bases and the J segment 12 bases; nucleotides outside the gene matches: 13. The CDR3 loop reads CASSFGTGSEVRQFF. The CDR3, as DNA: TGTGCCAGCAGTTTTGGGACAGGTTCCGAGGTACGGCAGTTCTTC.

This clonotype was counted at least ten times. V gene TRBV7-9 combines with J gene TRBJ2-5; D may correspond to TRBD1 or TRBD2 (5 bases each). Germline V gene data show CDR1 as SEHNR and CDR2 as FQNEAQ (reference sequence). The V end lost 8 bases, the J end lost 5 bases, and 9 bases lay between the germline ends. CDR3 length equals 11 residues. Written as DNA, the CDR3 is TGTGCCAGCGGGACGAGGGAGACCCAGTACTTC. Encoded protein: CASGTRETQYF. Filled out from reference TRBV7-9 and TRBJ2-5, the complete variable domain reads DTGVSQNPRHKITKRGQNVTFRCDPISEHNRLYWYRQTLGQGPEFLTYFQNEAQLEKSRLLSDRFSAERPKGSFSTLEIQRTEQGDSAMYLCASGTRETQYFGPGTRLLVL.

This clonotype appeared a few times. This chain links TRBV11-2 with TRBJ2-2; no clear D gene. Trimming removed 1 base from V and 4 bases from J, with 10 bases in between. Germline-derived CDR1 and CDR2 are SGHAT and FQNNGV. The CDR3 spans 15 residues. CDR3 loop: CASSLVSSTTGELFF. In DNA form, the CDR3 reads TGTGCCAGCAGCTTAGTCTCATCGACCACCGGGGAGCTGTTTTTT.

This clonotype came up a few times. The genes are TRBV10-3 and TRBJ2-2, with 12 bases matching TRBD2. In germline, CDR1 is ENHRY, CDR2 SYGVKD. The CDR3 consists of 17 residues. V dropped 4 bases and J dropped 4; count of bases not matched to a gene: 7. CDR3 protein: CAISATSGSFGTGELFF. The CDR3 coding sequence is TGTGCCATCAGTGCGACTAGCGGGAGCTTTGGCACCGGGGAGCTGTTTTTT.

The rearrangement uses TRBV9 and TRBJ2-7; 14 bases agree with TRBD2. The CDR3 has 15 amino acids. The germline CDR1 and CDR2 sequences are SGDLS and YYNGEE. The junction had 5 bases not matched to a gene; V was cut back by 3 bases and J by 6 bases. The CDR3 sequence: CASSATSGRAREQYF. CDR3 DNA sequence: TGTGCCAGCAGCGCGACTAGCGGGAGGGCCCGCGAGCAGTACTTC.

A few counts support this clonotype. V gene TRBV7-9 combines with J gene TRBJ2-4, with a possible D match to TRBD2 (5 bases). Germline CDR1 and CDR2: SEHNR and FQNEAQ (reference sequence). This CDR3 spans 16 amino acids. Trimming pared 5 bases from V and 1 base from J, leaving 15 bases between. For the CDR3, the DNA is TGTGCCAGCAGCCCGTTGGAGGAGGAGGCCAAAAACATTCAGTACTTC. Amino acids: CASSPLEEEAKNIQYF.

This clonotype was observed many times. V and J are TRBV24-1 and TRBJ2-7, with 8 bases matching TRBD2. The CDR3 length is 14 residues. Germline V gene sequence: CDR1 KGHDR, CDR2 SFDVKD. V lost 5 bases, J lost 1 base, and 3 bases stayed unmatched. Here the CDR3 reads CATSASGGSYEQYF. The CDR3 DNA reads TGTGCCACCAGTGCCAGCGGGGGATCCTACGAGCAGTACTTC.

This clonotype occurred a few times. The genes are TRBV20-1 and TRBJ2-3, with no clear D. The CDR3 is 13 residues long. Germline CDR1 is DFQATT and CDR2 is SNEGSKA (reference sequence). V gave up 0 bases and J gave up 10 bases, with 14 bases separating them. The CDR3 spells CSARDVGAVAQYF. CDR3 DNA: TGCAGTGCTAGAGATGTGGGCGCGGTGGCGCAGTATTTT.

V and J are TRBV10-3 and TRBJ2-5; 8 bases line up with TRBD2. Unmatched junction bases numbered 12, after V lost 11 bases and J lost 1 base. From germline, CDR1 is ENHRY and CDR2 SYGVKD. The CDR3 is 15 amino acids. The DNA of the CDR3 is TGTGCCTCCGACCGGGGCGCGGGGGGCCAAGAGACCCAGTACTTC. Its translation: CASDRGAGGQETQYF.

This clonotype was recorded at least ten times. The gene calls are TRBV29-1 and TRBJ1-1, with D perhaps TRBD1 (6 bases). There are 13 residues in the CDR3. Trimming shortened V by 3 bases and J by 3 bases, and 11 bases separated the two germline ends. Germline loops: CDR1 SQVTM, CDR2 ANQGSEA. The DNA for the CDR3 is TGCAGCGTTGACAGGGGAAAGGACACTGAAGCTTTCTTT. It yields the protein CSVDRGKDTEAFF.

The V gene is TRBV27, the J gene TRBJ2-7; 7 bases line up with TRBD1. The ends lost 5 bases at V and 9 bases at J; junction bases unmatched: 10. Germline values: CDR1 MNHEY, CDR2 SMNVEV (reference sequence). The CDR3 length is 13 residues. The CDR3 is CASSPGTEVVQYF. For the CDR3, the DNA is TGTGCCAGCAGTCCAGGGACAGAGGTGGTGCAGTACTTC.

This CDR3 reads CASSERDFFGNQPQHF. The DNA for the CDR3 is TGTGCCAGCAGTGAAAGGGACTTCTTCGGCAATCAGCCCCAGCATTTT. The rearrangement joins TRBV2 to TRBJ1-5; D might be TRBD1 (5 bases). CDR3 size: 16 residues. Per the germline V gene, CDR1 is SNHLY and CDR2 is FYNNEI. V was clipped by 2 bases and J by 2 bases, with 13 bases between them.